This TCR beta chain was sequenced during a study of shared T cell receptors in the human thymus. This CDR3 has 16 amino acids. Germline V lookup: CDR1 MNHNS, CDR2 SASEGT. V was shortened by 2 bases and J by 0 bases, with 13 bases between the two germline ends. This table comes from immunoSEQ multiplex PCR, and its TCRdb copy is limited to in-frame clones, with some not included. The sample shows 700,000 or so clones, 75% to 90% of them seen only once. The same sample was also used in a study of human thymus T cells. As that study records: Resections that were taken during corrective heart surgery supplied the thymus tissue.

The receptor's source is a girl under two years old with a congenital heart defect. Material for sequencing was thymocytes. The J gene is TRBJ1-1, the V gene TRBV6-1; tentatively, D is TRBD1 (6 bases). Here the CDR3 reads CASSELPGHLNTEAFF. CDR3 nucleotides: TGTGCCAGCAGTGAACTCCCGGGACACCTGAACACTGAAGCTTTCTTT.